A selection of T cell receptor beta chains follows, all from one sample in a study of cytomegalovirus exposure and HLA in healthy donors. Data came from immunoSEQ multiplex PCR; TCRdb stores just in-frame clones and leaves some out. The sample contains about 220,000 clones, under 95% of which appear only once. Sample: PBMCs. The receptors were gathered from a woman aged 18-35 years in good health and CMV-seronegative. The CDR3 runs from the conserved cysteine through the conserved F or W. The order of the fields is J gene, clone size, D gene, V gene, CDR3 DNA, CDR3 protein. A D gene is named only where the DNA matches it firmly. Size is omitted from some rows. Given values are once, few, many or a class for expanded clones.

TRBJ1-1 | NA | NA | TRBV5-1 | TGCGCCAGCAGCTTACGCAACCTAATGAACACTGAAGCTTTCTTT | CASSLRNLMNTEAFF
TRBJ1-1 | NA | NA | TRBV14 | TGTGCCAGCAGCCAAGAGCAGGGTGGTATAGGCACTGAAGCTTTCTTT | CASSQEQGGIGTEAFF
TRBJ2-3 | NA | NA | TRBV11-2 | TGTGCCAGCAGTTATTTTTTAGCGAGGCCACGACCAGATACGCAGTATTTT | CASSYFLARPRPDTQYF
TRBJ2-7 | NA | NA | TRBV7-6 | TGTGCCAGCAGCTTTACGGACAGCTACGAGCAGTACTTC | CASSFTDSYEQYF
TRBJ2-1 | NA | NA | TRBV4-2 | TGTGCCAGCAGCCAAGAGCTGGGCACGCACCACTACAATGAGCAGTTCTTC | CASSQELGTHHYNEQFF
TRBJ2-7 | NA | TRBD2 | TRBV27 | TGTGCCAGCAGTTTCGGGGGGATGGGGTTTAAGCAGTACTTC | CASSFGGMGFKQYF
TRBJ2-2 | NA | NA | TRBV29-1 | TGCAGCGTTCTGGCGGCTTCCACCGGGGAGCTGTTTTTT | CSVLAASTGELFF
TRBJ2-2 | NA | TRBD2 | TRBV5-1 | TGCGCCAGCAGCCAGCAGACTAGCGGGAGGGCCCACACCGGGGAGCTGTTTTTT | CASSQQTSGRAHTGELFF
TRBJ2-2 | NA | NA | TRBV11-1 | TGTGCCAGCAGCTTAGTAGGGGGGAACACCGGGGAGCTGTTTTTT | CASSLVGGNTGELFF
TRBJ1-4 | NA | NA | TRBV5-1 | TGCGCCAGCAGCTCACGACCGTTGACTGACGCTGGCGAAAAACTGTTTTTT | CASSSRPLTDAGEKLFF
TRBJ1-1 | few | TRBD1 | TRBV7-2 | TGTGCCAGCAGTTGGAGACAGGGGGGCACTGAAGCTTTCTTT | CASSWRQGGTEAFF
TRBJ1-6 | NA | NA | TRBV11-2 | TGTGCCAGCAGCTTAGTCGGAGTAAATTCACCCCTCCACTTT | CASSLVGVNSPLHF
TRBJ2-3 | NA | NA | TRBV7-2 | TGTGCCAGCAGCTTAGCTCCAGGGCAAATTGATACGCAGTATTTT | CASSLAPGQIDTQYF
TRBJ2-3 | NA | TRBD2 | TRBV5-4 | TGTGCCAGCAGCCCCCTCGGCGCGGGAGGGCCCGCAGATACGCAGTATTTT | CASSPLGAGGPADTQYF
TRBJ2-1 | once | NA | TRBV6-4 | TGTGCCAGCAGTGATGGCCCACGGGGCTCCTACAATGAGCAGTTCTTC | CASSDGPRGSYNEQFF
TRBJ1-5 | NA | NA | TRBV6-6 | TGTGCCAGCCTACGGGGGGTCACAGATCAGCCCCAGCATTTT | CASLRGVTDQPQHF
TRBJ2-6 | NA | NA | TRBV2 | TGTGCCAGGAGGTTCTCTGGGGCCAACGTCCTGACTTTC | CARRFSGANVLTF
TRBJ1-1 | NA | TRBD1 | TRBV27 | TGTGCCAGCAGTTTTCGACAGGGGGTAAGGACTGAAGCTTTCTTT | CASSFRQGVRTEAFF
TRBJ2-1 | NA | TRBD2 | TRBV28 | TGTGCCAGCAGTTCCCTGCACATCACCGGGACTAGCGGGAGGTCCTACAATGAGCAGTTCTTC | CASSSLHITGTSGRSYNEQFF
TRBJ1-2 | NA | TRBD1 | TRBV28 | TGTGCCAGCAGTGGTGGGACAGCTATTAACTATGGCTACACCTTC | CASSGGTAINYGYTF
TRBJ1-2 | NA | NA | TRBV29-1 | TGCAGCGTTGGTATACAGGTGGGGGGCTACACCTTC | CSVGIQVGGYTF
TRBJ2-1 | once | NA | TRBV6-5 | TGTGCCAGCACAGGGGTCTACAATGAGCAGTTCTTC | CASTGVYNEQFF
TRBJ1-1 | once | TRBD1 | TRBV27 | TGTGCCAGCAGCACCCTAACGACAGGGTTTGCCACTGAAGCTTTCTTT | CASSTLTTGFATEAFF
TRBJ2-7 | few | TRBD2 | TRBV9 | TGTGCCAGCAGCCCTCCTATCCTTGAGCGGGAGATGGATGAGCAGTACTTC | CASSPPILEREMDEQYF
TRBJ1-5 | NA | NA | TRBV19 | TGTGCCAGTAGTGTTCGCAGAATCAATCAGCCCCAGCATTTT | CASSVRRINQPQHF
TRBJ2-7 | NA | NA | TRBV7-2 | TGTGCCAGCAGCTCGTGGAGGGTAACTAGCGAGCAGTACTTC | CASSSWRVTSEQYF
TRBJ1-4 | NA | NA | TRBV6-6 | TGTGCCAGCAATTCGCAGGCAACTAATGAAAAACTGTTTTTT | CASNSQATNEKLFF
TRBJ2-2 | NA | TRBD1 | TRBV18 | TGTGCCAGCTCGCCCGGGACAGGGTCCGGCGGGGGTACCGGGGAGCTGTTTTTT | CASSPGTGSGGGTGELFF
TRBJ2-7 | NA | TRBD2 | TRBV19 | TGTGCCAGTGCGAGCCGGGGTTCAGCGGGAAGCTCCTACGAGCAGTACTTC | CASASRGSAGSSYEQYF
TRBJ1-6 | NA | TRBD1 | TRBV5-1 | TGCGCCAGCAGCTTGGAGCTCCAGGGGGCTACACCCCTCCACTTT | CASSLELQGATPLHF
TRBJ1-5 | NA | NA | TRBV28 | TGTGCCAGCAGTTTAAGGAGGGGAGGTGATCAGCCCCAGCATTTT | CASSLRRGGDQPQHF
TRBJ2-7 | NA | NA | TRBV5-1 | TGCGCCAGCAGCTTGTCCGGCTACGAGCAGTACTTC | CASSLSGYEQYF
TRBJ1-4 | NA | NA | TRBV5-1 | TGCGCCAGCAGCCCGGTGGGACTTAATGAAAAACTGTTTTTT | CASSPVGLNEKLFF
TRBJ1-4 | NA | TRBD1 | TRBV6-1 | TGTGCCAGCAGCGCGGGACAGGGGACAAAACTGTTTTTT | CASSAGQGTKLFF
TRBJ2-1 | NA | TRBD2 | TRBV28 | TGTGCCAGCAGTACGACTAGCCGGGAGCAGTTCTTC | CASSTTSREQFF
TRBJ1-6 | NA | NA | TRBV6-4 | TGTGCCAGCAGGGAAACGACAGAGAATAATTCACCCCTCCACTTT | CASRETTENNSPLHF
TRBJ1-1 | NA | NA | TRBV27 | TGTGCCAGCAGTGGCTTTACCACTGAAGCTTTCTTT | CASSGFTTEAFF
TRBJ2-6 | NA | NA | TRBV11-2 | TGTGCCAGCAGCCGTACCCCTCCGGGGTCTGGGGCCAACGTCCTGACTTTC | CASSRTPPGSGANVLTF
TRBJ2-7 | many | NA | TRBV5-1 | TGCGCCAGCAGCTCACTTACAGGGCTCGAGCAGTACTTC | CASSSLTGLEQYF
TRBJ1-1 | NA | TRBD1 | TRBV15 | TGTGCCACCAGCCTCGGGGACAGGGATGGAGCTTTCTTT | CATSLGDRDGAFF
TRBJ1-2 | NA | TRBD1 | TRBV5-1 | TGCGCCAGCAGCTTGGAACAGGGGGCTCGGGGCTACACCTTC | CASSLEQGARGYTF
TRBJ2-7 | NA | TRBD2 | TRBV6-1 | TGTGCCAGCAGTGACCTAGCGGGAAATCGCGGCGAGCAGTACTTC | CASSDLAGNRGEQYF
TRBJ2-3 | NA | TRBD1 | TRBV28 | TGTGCCAGCAGTTCCTCGGACAGGGACTTCTCAGATACGCAGTATTTT | CASSSSDRDFSDTQYF
TRBJ1-2 | NA | NA | TRBV6-1 | TGTGCCAGCAGTGAATTTAAGGCGCCGGGGGTTGGCTACACCTTC | CASSEFKAPGVGYTF
TRBJ2-7 | NA | NA | TRBV28 | TGTGCCAGCAGTCCTCAGGGTGGTTTCTACGAGCAGTACTTC | CASSPQGGFYEQYF
TRBJ2-7 | NA | NA | TRBV21-1 | TGTGCCAGCAGCAAAAGTAAGCGGGAGGGCCCTGACGAGCAGTACTTC | CASSKSKREGPDEQYF
TRBJ1-1 | few | TRBD1 | TRBV7-9 | TGTGCCAGCAGCTTAGGGGGGACAGGAGTGAACACTGAAGCTTTCTTT | CASSLGGTGVNTEAFF
TRBJ1-1 | few | TRBD1 | TRBV10-3 | TGTGCCATCAGTGAGTACGACAGGGACACTGAAGCTTTCTTT | CAISEYDRDTEAFF